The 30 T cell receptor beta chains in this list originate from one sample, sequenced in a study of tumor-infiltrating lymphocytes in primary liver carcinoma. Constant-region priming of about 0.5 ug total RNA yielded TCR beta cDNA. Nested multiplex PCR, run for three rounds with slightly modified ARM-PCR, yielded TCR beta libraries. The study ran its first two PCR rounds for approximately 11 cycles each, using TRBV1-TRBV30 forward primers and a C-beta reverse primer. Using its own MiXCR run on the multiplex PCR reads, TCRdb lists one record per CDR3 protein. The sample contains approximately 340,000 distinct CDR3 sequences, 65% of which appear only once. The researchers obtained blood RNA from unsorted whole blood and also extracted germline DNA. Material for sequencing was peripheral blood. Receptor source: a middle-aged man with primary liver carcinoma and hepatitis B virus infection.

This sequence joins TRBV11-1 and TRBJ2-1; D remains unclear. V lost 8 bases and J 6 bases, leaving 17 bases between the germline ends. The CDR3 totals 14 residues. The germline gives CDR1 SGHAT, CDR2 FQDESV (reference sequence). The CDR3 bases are TGTGCCAGCGAGGAGACAATCCTCTCCAATGAGCAGTTCTTC. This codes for CASEETILSNEQFF.

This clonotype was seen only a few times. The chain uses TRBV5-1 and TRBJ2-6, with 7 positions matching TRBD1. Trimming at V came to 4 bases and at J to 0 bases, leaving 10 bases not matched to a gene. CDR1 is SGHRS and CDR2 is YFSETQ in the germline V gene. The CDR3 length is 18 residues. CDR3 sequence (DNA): TGCGCCAGCAGCGTATCAGGGGGTCTCTTCTCTGGGGCCAACGTCCTGACTTTC. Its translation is CASSVSGGLFSGANVLTF.

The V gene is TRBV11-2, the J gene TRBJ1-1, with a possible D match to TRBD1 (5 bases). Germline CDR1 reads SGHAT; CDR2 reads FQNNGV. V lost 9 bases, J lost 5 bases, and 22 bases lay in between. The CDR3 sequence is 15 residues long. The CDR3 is CARSTSLGVRTEAFF. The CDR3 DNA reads TGTGCCAGGAGCACTTCCCTAGGGGTGCGAACTGAAGCTTTCTTT.

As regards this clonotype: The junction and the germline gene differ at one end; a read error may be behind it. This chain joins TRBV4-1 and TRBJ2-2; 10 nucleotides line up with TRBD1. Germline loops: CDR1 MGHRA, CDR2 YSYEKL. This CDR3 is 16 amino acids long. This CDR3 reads CPSNDLDRGLTGELFF. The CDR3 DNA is TGCCCCAGCAACGATCTGGACAGGGGGTTAACCGGGGAACTTTTTTTT.

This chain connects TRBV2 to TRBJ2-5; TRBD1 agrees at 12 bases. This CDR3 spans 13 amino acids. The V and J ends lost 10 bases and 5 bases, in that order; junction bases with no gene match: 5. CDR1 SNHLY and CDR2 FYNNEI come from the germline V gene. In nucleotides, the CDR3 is TGTGCCACCGGGACAGGGGGCGTGGAGACCCAGTACTTC. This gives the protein CATGTGGVETQYF.

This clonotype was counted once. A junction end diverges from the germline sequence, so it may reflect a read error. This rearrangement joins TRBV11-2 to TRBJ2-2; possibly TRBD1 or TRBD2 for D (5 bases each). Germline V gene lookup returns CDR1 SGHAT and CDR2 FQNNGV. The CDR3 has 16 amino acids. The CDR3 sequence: CASSLRAEVDTGELLF. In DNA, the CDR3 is TGTGCCAGCAGCCTCCGAGCGGAAGTGGACACCGGGGAGCTGCTTTTT.

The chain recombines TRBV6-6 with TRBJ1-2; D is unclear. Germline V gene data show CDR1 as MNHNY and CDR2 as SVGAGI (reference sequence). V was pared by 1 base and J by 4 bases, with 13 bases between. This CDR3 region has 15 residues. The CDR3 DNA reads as TGTGCCAGCAGTTACTTGGGATGGCCTTCCTATGGCTACACCTTC. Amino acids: CASSYLGWPSYGYTF.

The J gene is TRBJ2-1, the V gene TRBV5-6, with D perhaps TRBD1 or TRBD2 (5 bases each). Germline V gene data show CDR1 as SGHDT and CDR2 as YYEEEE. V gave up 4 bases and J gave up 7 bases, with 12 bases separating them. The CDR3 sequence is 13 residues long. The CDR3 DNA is TGTGCCAGCAGCATGGGACGAGTGAATGAGCAGTTCTTC. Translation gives CASSMGRVNEQFF.

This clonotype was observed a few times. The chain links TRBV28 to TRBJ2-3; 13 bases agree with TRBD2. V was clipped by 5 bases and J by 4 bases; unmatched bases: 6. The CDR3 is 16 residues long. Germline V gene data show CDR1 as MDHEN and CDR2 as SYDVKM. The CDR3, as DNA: TGTGCCAGCAGTACGACTAGCGGGAGGTGGTCAGATACGCAGTATTTT. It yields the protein CASSTTSGRWSDTQYF.

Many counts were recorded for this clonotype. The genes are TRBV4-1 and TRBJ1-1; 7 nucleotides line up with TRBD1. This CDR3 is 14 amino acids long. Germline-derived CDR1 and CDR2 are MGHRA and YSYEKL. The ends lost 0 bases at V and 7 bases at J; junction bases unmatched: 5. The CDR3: CASSQDSQGLEAFF. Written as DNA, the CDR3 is TGCGCCAGCAGCCAAGATTCACAGGGGCTTGAAGCTTTCTTT.

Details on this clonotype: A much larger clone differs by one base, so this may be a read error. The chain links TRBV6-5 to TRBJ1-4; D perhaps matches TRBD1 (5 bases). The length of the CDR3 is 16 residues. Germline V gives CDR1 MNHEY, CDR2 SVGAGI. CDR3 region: CASSYSTGQGYERLFF. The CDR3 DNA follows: TGTGCCAGCAGTTACTCGACGGGGCAGGGTTATGAAAGACTGTTTTTT.

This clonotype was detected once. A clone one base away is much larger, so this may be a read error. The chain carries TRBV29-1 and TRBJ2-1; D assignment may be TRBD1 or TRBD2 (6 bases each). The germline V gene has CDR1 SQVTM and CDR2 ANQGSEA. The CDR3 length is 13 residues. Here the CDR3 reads CSVEGGLANEQLF. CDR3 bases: TGCAGCGTTGAGGGGGGCCTGGCTAATGAGCAGCTCTTC.

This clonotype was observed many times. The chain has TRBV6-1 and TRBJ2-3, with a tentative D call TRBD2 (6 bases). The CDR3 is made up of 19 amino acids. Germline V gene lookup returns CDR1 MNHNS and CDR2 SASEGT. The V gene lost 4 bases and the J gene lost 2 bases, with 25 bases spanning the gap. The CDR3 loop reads CASSALSLVAGFHTDTQYF. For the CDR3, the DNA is TGTGCCAGCAGTGCACTATCTCTTGTGGCGGGGTTCCACACAGATACGCAGTATTTT.

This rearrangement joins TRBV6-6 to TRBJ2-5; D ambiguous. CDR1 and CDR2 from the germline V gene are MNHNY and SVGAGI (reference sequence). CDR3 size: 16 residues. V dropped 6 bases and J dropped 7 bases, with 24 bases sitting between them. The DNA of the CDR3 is TGTGCCAGCAGCCCATCGGTCCCTCGTAATTATGGGACCCAGTACTTC. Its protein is CASSPSVPRNYGTQYF.

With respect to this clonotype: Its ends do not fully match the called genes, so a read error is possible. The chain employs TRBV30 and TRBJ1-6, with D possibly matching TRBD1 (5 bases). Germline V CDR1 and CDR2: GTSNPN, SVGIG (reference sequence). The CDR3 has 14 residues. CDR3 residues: CALSKGLANSPLHF. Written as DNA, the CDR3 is TGTGCCTTGAGTAAGGGGTTAGCAAATTCACCCCTCCACTTT.

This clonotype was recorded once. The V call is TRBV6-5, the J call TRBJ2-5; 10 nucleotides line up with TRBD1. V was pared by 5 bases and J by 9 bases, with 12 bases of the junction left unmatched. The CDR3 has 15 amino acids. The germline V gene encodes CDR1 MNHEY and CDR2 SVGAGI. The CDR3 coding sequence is TGTGCCAGCAGTCCCCGGGGACAGGGGACGGAGGCCCAGTACTTC. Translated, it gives CASSPRGQGTEAQYF.

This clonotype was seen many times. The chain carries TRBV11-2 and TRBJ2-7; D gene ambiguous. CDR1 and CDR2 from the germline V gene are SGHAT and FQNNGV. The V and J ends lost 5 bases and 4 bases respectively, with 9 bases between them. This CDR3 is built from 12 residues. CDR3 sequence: CASSPWGYEQYF. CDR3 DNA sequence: TGTGCCAGCAGCCCATGGGGATACGAGCAGTACTTC.

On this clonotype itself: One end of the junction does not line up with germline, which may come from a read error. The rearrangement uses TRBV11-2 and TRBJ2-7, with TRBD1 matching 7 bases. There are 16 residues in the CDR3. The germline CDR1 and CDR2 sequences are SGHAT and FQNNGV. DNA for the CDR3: TGTGCCAGTAGCTTAGATCACGGGACAGAAAAAAACGAGCAGTACTTC. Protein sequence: CASSLDHGTEKNEQYF. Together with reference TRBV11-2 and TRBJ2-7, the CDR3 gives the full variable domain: EAGVAQSPRYKIIEKRQSVAFWCNPISGHATLYWYQQILGQGPKLLIQFQNNGVVDDSQLPKDRFSAERLKGVDSTLKIQPAKLEDSAVYLCASSLDHGTEKNEQYFGPGTRLTVT.

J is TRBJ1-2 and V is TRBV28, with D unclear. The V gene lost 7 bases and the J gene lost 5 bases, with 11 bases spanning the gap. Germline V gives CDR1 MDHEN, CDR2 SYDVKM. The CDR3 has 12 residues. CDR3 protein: CASTGMGYGYTF. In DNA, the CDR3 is TGTGCCAGCACGGGGATGGGGTATGGCTACACCTTC.

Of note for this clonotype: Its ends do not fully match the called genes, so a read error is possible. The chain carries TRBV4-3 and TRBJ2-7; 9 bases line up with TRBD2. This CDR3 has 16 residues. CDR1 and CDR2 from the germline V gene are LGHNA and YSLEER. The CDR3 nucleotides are TGCACCAGTAGCCAAGTCATAAGCGGGAGGAGTTACGAGCAGTACTTC. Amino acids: CTSSQVISGRSYEQYF.

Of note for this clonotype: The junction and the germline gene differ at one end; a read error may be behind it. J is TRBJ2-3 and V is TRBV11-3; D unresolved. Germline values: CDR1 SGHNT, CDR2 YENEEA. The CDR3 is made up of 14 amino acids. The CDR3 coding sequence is TGTGCCAGCAGCAAGCCTGAGATCACAAATACGCAGTATTTT. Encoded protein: CASSKPEITNTQYF. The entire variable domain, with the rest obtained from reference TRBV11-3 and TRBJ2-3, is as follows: EAGVVQSPRYKIIEKKQPVAFWCNPISGHNTLYWYLQNLGQGPELLIRYENEEAVDDSQLPKDRFSAERLKGVDSTLKIQPAELGDSAVYLCASSKPEITNTQYFGPGTRLTVL.

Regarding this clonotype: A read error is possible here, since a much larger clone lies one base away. The DNA for the CDR3 is TGTGCCAGCAGTGGAGACAAGGGGCATTCCTACGAGCAGTACTTC. Residues: CASSGDKGHSYEQYF. The chain links TRBV6-1 to TRBJ2-7; a weak D match, TRBD1 (5 bases). V lost 4 bases, J lost 1 base, and 14 bases lay in between. CDR1 is MNHNS and CDR2 is SASEGT in the germline V gene. The CDR3 is 15 residues long.

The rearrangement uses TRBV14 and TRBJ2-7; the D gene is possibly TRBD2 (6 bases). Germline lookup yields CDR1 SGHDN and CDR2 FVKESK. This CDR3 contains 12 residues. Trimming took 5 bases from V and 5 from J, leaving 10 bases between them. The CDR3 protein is CASSLTRNEQYF. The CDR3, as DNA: TGTGCCAGCAGCTTGACTAGGAACGAGCAGTACTTC.

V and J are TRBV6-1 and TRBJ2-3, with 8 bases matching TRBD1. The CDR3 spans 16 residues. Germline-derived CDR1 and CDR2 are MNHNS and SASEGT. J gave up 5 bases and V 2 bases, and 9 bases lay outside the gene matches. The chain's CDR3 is CASSESDREYVDTQYF. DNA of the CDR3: TGTGCCAGCAGTGAATCGGACAGGGAATATGTAGATACGCAGTATTTT.

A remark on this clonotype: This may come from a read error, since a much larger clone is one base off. The CDR3 region is CVSSPGQGYGYTF. CDR3 nucleotide sequence: TGTGTCAGCAGCCCGGGACAGGGGTATGGCTACACCTTC. This chain links TRBV12-3 or TRBV12-4 with TRBJ1-2; 10 bases fit TRBD1. The CDR3 runs 13 residues.

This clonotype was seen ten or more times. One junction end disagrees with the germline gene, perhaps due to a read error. The CDR3 DNA follows: TGTGCCAGCAGCTTAGTAAGGGTTTACGGTTTCCAAAAGACCCAGTACTTC. Its protein product is CASSLVRVYGFQKTQYF. J is TRBJ2-5 and V is TRBV11-2; D ambiguous. CDR3 size: 17 residues. From germline, CDR1 is SGHAT and CDR2 FQNNGV. Complete variable domain (other parts from reference TRBV11-2 and TRBJ2-5): EAGVAQSPRYKIIEKRQSVAFWCNPISGHATLYWYQQILGQGPKLLIQFQNNGVVDDSQLPKDRFSAERLKGVDSTLKIQPAKLEDSAVYLCASSLVRVYGFQKTQYFGPGTRLLVL.

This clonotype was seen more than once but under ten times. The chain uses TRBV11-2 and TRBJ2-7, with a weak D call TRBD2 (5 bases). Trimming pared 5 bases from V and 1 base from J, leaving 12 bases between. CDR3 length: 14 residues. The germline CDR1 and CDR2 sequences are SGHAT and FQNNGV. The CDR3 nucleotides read TGTGCCAGCAGCCTCAGCGGACTTTCCTACGAGCAGTACTTC. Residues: CASSLSGLSYEQYF.

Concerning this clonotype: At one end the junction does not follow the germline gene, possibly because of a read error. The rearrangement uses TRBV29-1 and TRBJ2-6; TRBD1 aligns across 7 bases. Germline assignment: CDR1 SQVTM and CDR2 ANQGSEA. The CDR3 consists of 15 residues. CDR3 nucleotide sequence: TGCAGCGTTGACGTCGACAGGGCCGGGGCCAACGTCCCGACTTTC. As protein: CSVDVDRAGANVPTF.

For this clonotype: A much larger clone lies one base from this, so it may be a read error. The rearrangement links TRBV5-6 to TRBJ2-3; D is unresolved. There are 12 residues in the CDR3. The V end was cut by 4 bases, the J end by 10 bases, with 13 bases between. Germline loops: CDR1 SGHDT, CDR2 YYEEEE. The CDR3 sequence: CASSPHVGPQYF. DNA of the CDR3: TGTGCCAGCAGCCCCCATGTGGGTCCGCAGTATTTT. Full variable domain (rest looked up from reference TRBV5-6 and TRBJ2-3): DAGVTQSPTHLIKTRGQQVTLRCSPKSGHDTVSWYQQALGQGPQFIFQYYEEEERQRGNFPDRFSGHQFPNYSSELNVNALLLGDSALYLCASSPHVGPQYFGPGTRLTVL.

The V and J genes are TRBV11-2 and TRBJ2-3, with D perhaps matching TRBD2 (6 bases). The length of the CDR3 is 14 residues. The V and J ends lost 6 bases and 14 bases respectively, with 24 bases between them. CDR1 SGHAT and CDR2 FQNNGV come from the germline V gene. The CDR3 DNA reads TGTGCCAGCAGGGGCCTCACTAGCACAGATAAGCGGTATTTT. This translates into CASRGLTSTDKRYF.